Listed here is a single T cell receptor (beta chain). Seattle patients were enrolled during active infection and followed longitudinally. As originally analysed: Reference gene primers were amplified, and this amplification served to estimate nucleated cell counts. Profiled with immunoSEQ multiplex PCR; TCRdb holds only in-frame clones, not every one. The V and J calls and the clone size are those of that table, but D and trimming were determined from the DNA. The sample carries 250,000 to 300,000 clones, roughly 90% recorded once. CDR1 MNHEY and CDR2 SMNVEV come from the germline V gene (reference sequence). The CDR3 has 15 amino acids. Trimming shortened V by 4 bases and J by 3 bases, and 15 bases separated the two germline ends. This specimen comes from a study of blood T cell repertoires in COVID-19. On the study more broadly: Donors in the United States, Italy and Spain gave samples during acute or convalescent COVID-19. From T cells, B-cell-depleted T cells, or PBMCs came the material, which was cDNA or gDNA.

The sequence was obtained from a woman aged 25 to 45 with COVID-19, enrolled during active disease. V gene TRBV27 combines with J gene TRBJ2-5; the D gene is possibly TRBD2 (5 bases). The specimen sequenced was peripheral blood. In DNA, the CDR3 is TGTGCCAGCAGTTCCCTCGGACTGGAAAAAGAGACCCAGTACTTC. Amino acid sequence: CASSSLGLEKETQYF.